The text below deals with one TCR beta chain. Clones were sequenced by immunoSEQ multiplex PCR, and TCRdb holds only the in-frame ones, with some missing. Of about 130,000 clones in the sample, approximately 86% were seen once. This sample is drawn from a study of blood T cell repertoires in COVID-19. Study at large: Sites across the United States, Italy and Spain contributed samples from acute and convalescent COVID-19. T cells, B-cell-depleted T cells, or PBMCs supplied cDNA or gDNA.

All enrollees were roughly 18 to 89 years old and from 25 or so US areas. Germline loops: CDR1 MNHEY, CDR2 SVGEGT. V was shortened by 4 bases and J by 7 bases, with 10 bases between the two germline ends. The CDR3 runs to 12 residues. The sample consisted of PBMCs or T cells enriched from blood (not recorded which). This TCR came from a woman between 50 and 59 years old who had recovered from COVID-19. This chain uses TRBV6-2 or TRBV6-3 with TRBJ1-1; D remains ambiguous. CDR3 loop: CASSSNTREAFF. For the CDR3, the DNA is TGTGCCAGCAGTTCGAACACCCGTGAAGCTTTCTTT.